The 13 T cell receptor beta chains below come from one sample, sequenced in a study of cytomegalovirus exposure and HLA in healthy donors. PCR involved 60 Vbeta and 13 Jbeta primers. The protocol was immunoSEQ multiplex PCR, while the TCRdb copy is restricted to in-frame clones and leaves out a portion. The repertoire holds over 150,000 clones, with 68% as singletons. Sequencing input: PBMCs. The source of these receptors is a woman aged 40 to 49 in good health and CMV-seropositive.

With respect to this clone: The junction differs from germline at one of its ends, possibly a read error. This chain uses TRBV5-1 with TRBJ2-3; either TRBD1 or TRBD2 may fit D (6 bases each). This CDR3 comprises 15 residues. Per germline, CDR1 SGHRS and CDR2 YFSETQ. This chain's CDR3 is CASSLGGLGGDTQYF. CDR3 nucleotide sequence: TGCGCCAGCAGTTTGGGGGGCCTAGGGGGAGATACGCAGTATTTT.

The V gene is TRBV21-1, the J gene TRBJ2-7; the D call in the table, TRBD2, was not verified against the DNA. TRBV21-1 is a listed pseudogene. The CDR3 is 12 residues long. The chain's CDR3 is CASSRTDYWWYF. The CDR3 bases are TGTGCCAGCAGCAGGACGGACTACTGGTGGTACTTC.

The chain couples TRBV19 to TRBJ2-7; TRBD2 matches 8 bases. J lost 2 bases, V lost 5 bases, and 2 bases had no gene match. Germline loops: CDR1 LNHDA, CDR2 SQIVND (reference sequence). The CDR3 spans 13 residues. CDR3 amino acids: CASSAGGPYEQYF. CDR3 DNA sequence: TGTGCCAGTAGTGCGGGGGGTCCCTACGAGCAGTACTTC.

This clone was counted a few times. The CDR3: CASSIDPGLASYEQYF. The CDR3 coding sequence is TGTGCCAGTAGTATTGATCCTGGACTAGCTTCGTACGAGCAGTACTTC. The chain combines TRBV19 with TRBJ2-7; 8 positions match TRBD2. The CDR3 contains 16 residues. The germline V gene has CDR1 LNHDA and CDR2 SQIVND (reference sequence). The V segment lost 3 bases and the J segment 4 bases; nucleotides outside the gene matches: 11.

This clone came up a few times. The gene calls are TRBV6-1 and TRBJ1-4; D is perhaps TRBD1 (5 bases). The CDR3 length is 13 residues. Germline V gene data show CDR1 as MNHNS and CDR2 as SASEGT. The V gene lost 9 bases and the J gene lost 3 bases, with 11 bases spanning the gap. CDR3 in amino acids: CASQQGPNEKLFF. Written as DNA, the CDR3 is TGTGCCAGTCAGCAGGGTCCTAATGAAAAACTGTTTTTT.

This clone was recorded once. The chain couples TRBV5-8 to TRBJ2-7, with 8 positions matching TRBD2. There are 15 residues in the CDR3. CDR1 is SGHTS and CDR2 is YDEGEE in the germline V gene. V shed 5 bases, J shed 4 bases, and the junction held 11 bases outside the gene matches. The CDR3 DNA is TGTGCCAGCAGACGACTAGCGAGTGCAAATTACGAGCAGTACTTC. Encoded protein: CASRRLASANYEQYF.

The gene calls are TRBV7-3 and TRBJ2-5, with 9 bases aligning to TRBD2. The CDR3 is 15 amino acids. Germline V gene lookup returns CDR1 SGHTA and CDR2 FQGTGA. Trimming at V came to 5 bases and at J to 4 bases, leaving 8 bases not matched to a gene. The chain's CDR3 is CASSLQGGGGETQYF. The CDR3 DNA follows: TGTGCCAGCAGCCTCCAAGGCGGGGGGGGAGAGACCCAGTACTTC.

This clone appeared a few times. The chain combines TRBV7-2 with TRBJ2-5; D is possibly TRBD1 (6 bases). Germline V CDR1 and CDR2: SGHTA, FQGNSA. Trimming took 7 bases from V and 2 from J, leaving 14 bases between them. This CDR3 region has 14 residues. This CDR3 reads CASTLLRGQETQYF. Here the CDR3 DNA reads TGTGCCAGCACCCTCCTCAGGGGACAAGAGACCCAGTACTTC.

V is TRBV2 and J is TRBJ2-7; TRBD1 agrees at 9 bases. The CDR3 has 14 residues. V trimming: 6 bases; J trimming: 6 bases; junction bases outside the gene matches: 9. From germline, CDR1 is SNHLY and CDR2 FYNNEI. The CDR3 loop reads CASRGTGNVPEQYF. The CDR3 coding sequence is TGTGCCAGCAGGGGGACAGGGAACGTCCCCGAGCAGTACTTC.

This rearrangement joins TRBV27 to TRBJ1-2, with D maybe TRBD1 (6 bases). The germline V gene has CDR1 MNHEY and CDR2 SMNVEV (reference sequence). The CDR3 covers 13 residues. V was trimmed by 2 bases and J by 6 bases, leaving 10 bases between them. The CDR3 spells CASSLDRQDGYTF. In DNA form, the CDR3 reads TGTGCCAGCAGTTTAGACAGGCAGGATGGCTACACCTTC.

The chain's CDR3 is CASSLSGGAKNIQYF. The CDR3 DNA is TGTGCCAGCAGCTTGAGCGGTGGAGCCAAAAACATTCAGTACTTC. The chain links TRBV5-6 to TRBJ2-4, with D tentatively TRBD2 (5 bases). CDR3 length: 15 amino acids. Trimming shortened V by 1 base and J by 0 bases, and 8 bases separated the two germline ends. Germline CDR1 SGHDT, CDR2 YYEEEE.

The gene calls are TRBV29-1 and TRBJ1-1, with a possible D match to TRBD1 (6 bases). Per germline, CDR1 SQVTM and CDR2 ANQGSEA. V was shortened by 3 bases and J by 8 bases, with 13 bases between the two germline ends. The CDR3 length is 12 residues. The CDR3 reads CSVDVQGSEAFF. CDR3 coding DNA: TGCAGCGTTGACGTACAGGGATCAGAAGCTTTCTTT. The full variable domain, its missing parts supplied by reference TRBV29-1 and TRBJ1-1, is SAVISQKPSRDICQRGTSLTIQCQVDSQVTMMFWYRQQPGQSLTLIATANQGSEATYESGFVIDKFPISRPNLTFSTLTVSNMSPEDSSIYLCSVDVQGSEAFFGQGTRLTVV.

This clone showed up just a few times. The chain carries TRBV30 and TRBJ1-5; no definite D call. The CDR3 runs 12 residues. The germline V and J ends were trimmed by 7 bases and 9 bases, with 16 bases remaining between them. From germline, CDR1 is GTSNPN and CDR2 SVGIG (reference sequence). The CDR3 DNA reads TGTGCCTTAAAGGGAGTGTTTTCGCCCCAGCATTTT. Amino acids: CALKGVFSPQHF. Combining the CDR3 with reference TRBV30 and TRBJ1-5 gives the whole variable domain SQTIHQWPATLVQPVGSPLSLECTVEGTSNPNLYWYRQAAGRGLQLLFYSVGIGQISSEVPQNLSASRPQDRQFILSSKKLLLSDSGFYLCALKGVFSPQHFGDGTRLSIL.